Sequencing of this TCR beta chain was carried out in a study of shared clonotypes between healthy human individuals. Donors had no recently reported acute infections or vaccinations and were HIV-negative. Using immunoSEQ multiplex PCR, the repertoire was profiled, and TCRdb retains in-frame clones only, with some absent. The sample carries over a million clones, approximately 98.5% recorded once. CDR1 is LGHNA and CDR2 is YSLEER in the germline V gene. CDR3 length equals 17 residues. The V end was cut by 0 bases, the J end by 8 bases, with 21 bases between. This TCR was recovered from a man in his thirties or forties in good health. The rearrangement joins TRBV4-3 to TRBJ2-3; the D is unclear. The sample consisted of naive CD4+ T cells sorted from blood. Subset specified: CD45RA+ positively selected. The CDR3 coding sequence is TGCGCCAGCAGCCAAGAGCCGGCAGATAACCATAGAGGTACGCAGTATTTT. It codes for CASSQEPADNHRGTQYF.